This T cell receptor beta chain was documented in a study of CD8 T cells in ankylosing spondylitis. Overall study results and limits: Seemingly characteristic of ankylosing spondylitis blood was a TCR beta motif consisting of under ten highly homologous variants.

Quantitative 5'-RACE with molecular barcodes produced the TCR beta libraries. MiXCR was run by TCRdb on the 5' RACE reads, yielding one entry per CDR3 protein. Found here are about 440,000 distinct CDR3 sequences, 17% of them singletons; the top ten hold 0.95% to 1.1%. CDR3 length: 15 residues. Germline V lookup: CDR1 SGHTA, CDR2 FQGNSA. V shed 2 bases, J shed 10 bases, and the junction held 7 bases outside the gene matches. This clonotype was recorded a few times. Its antigen is as yet unknown. This chain joins TRBV7-2 and TRBJ1-6, with TRBD1 identical over 8 bases. This TCR came from a male donor with ankylosing spondylitis. Sample: blood, either unsorted or a sorted T cell fraction (not recorded which). The DNA for the CDR3 is TGTGCCAGCAGCTTATCCGGACAGGGAAAATCACCCCTCCACTTT. This translates into CASSLSGQGKSPLHF.